These T cell receptor beta chains were read from a single sample in a study of blood T cell repertoires in COVID-19. Profiling relied on immunoSEQ multiplex PCR, and the TCRdb table lists in-frame clones only, not all of them. The sample carries under 300,000 clones, approximately 86% recorded once. The sequenced material came from peripheral blood. The receptors were sampled from a man between 60 and 75 years old who had recovered from COVID-19. CDR3s include the opening cysteine and the closing phenylalanine or tryptophan. A D gene is named only where the DNA matches it firmly. Clone sizes are given selectively: once, few, many, or a class where the clone is expanded.

v_gene	d_gene	abundance	j_gene	len	CDR3nt	CDR3aa
TRBV7-8	NA	NA	TRBJ2-2	16	TGTGCCAGCAGCGCGCCGGGACTCCGTTGGACCGGGGAGCTGTTTTTT	CASSAPGLRWTGELFF
TRBV5-1	NA	NA	TRBJ1-2	13	TGCGCCAGCAGCTTGATGGCAGGCTATGGCTACACCTTC	CASSLMAGYGYTF
TRBV7-9	NA	NA	TRBJ2-5	16	TGTGCCAGCAGCTTAGTTGGGACTGCCCCGGAGGAGACCCAGTACTTC	CASSLVGTAPEETQYF
TRBV18	TRBD1	NA	TRBJ1-5	15	TGTGCCAGCTCACACGACAGGGGTAGCAATCAGCCCCAGCATTTT	CASSHDRGSNQPQHF
TRBV7-9	TRBD2	NA	TRBJ2-3	18	TGTGCCAGCAGCTTAACTAGTTGGAGCGGGGGGTACCCGAATACGCAGTATTTT	CASSLTSWSGGYPNTQYF
TRBV19	TRBD2	NA	TRBJ2-3	16	TGTGCCAGTAGCGGACGGACTAGCCGGGAGAGGGATACGCAGTATTTT	CASSGRTSRERDTQYF
TRBV6-5	TRBD1	once	TRBJ1-2	15	TGTGCCAGCAGGCCCAGACAGGGCGCTCTCTATGGCTACACCTTC	CASRPRQGALYGYTF
TRBV3-1/TRBV3-2	NA	NA	TRBJ1-6	15	TGTGCCAGCAGCCGTTGGAGGGGCGATAATTCACCCCTCCACTTT	CASSRWRGDNSPLHF
TRBV6-5	NA	NA	TRBJ1-2	14	TGTGCCAGCGTTAACCTCGGGGTTTCGACGGGCTACACCTTC	CASVNLGVSTGYTF
TRBV18	NA	NA	TRBJ2-1	14	TGTGCCAGCTCACCCTGGACAGCCCACAATGAGCAGTTCTTC	CASSPWTAHNEQFF
TRBV6-5	NA	NA	TRBJ2-2	14	TGTGCCAGCAGTAGCCAGGGGCGGGCCGGGGAGCTGTTTTTT	CASSSQGRAGELFF
TRBV6-1	TRBD1	NA	TRBJ1-2	18	TGTGCCAGCAGTGAACTCCCACCGGGACAGGCTGCTAACTATGGCTACACCTTC	CASSELPPGQAANYGYTF
TRBV9	NA	NA	TRBJ2-3	14	TGTGCCAGCAGCGTAGCGGGGTCCACAGATACGCAGTATTTT	CASSVAGSTDTQYF
TRBV6-6	TRBD2	NA	TRBJ2-7	13	TGTGCCAGCAATGGACTAGCGGGTTACGAGCAGTACTTC	CASNGLAGYEQYF
TRBV10-2	NA	NA	TRBJ1-2	15	TGCGCCAGCAGTGAGTCGGGGGGGGGTTTGGCTGGCTACACCTTC	CASSESGGGLAGYTF
TRBV5-1	NA	NA	TRBJ1-2	15	TGCGCCAGCAGCTTGTTTTTGGGAGGGGACTATGGCTACACCTTC	CASSLFLGGDYGYTF
TRBV5-5	TRBD1	NA	TRBJ1-2	16	TGTGCCAGCAGCCCCAGAGGGGGACAGGGAACCTATGGCTACACCTTC	CASSPRGGQGTYGYTF